The present T cell receptor (beta chain) was sequenced within a study of regulatory and conventional T cells in RAG deficiency. V shed 6 bases and J shed 2 bases, with 8 bases lying between them. Germline CDR1 is DFQATT and CDR2 is SNEGSKA (reference sequence). This CDR3 contains 11 residues. Whole-study results and caveats: Omenn patients showed >75% Treg-Tconv overlap and shorter CDR3 lengths.

TCRdb's copy holds only in-frame clones and misses some; the assay was immunoSEQ multiplex PCR. The sample lists approximately 7,500 clones, under 95% occurring once. Regulatory T cells were sorted from blood as CD4+ CD25-high CD127-low cells. Remarks on this clone: Its specificity is unknown.

These data also formed part of another study, on regulatory T cells. That paper adds: Amplification used 52 TRBV primers and 13 TRBJ primers.

The chain has TRBV20-1 and TRBJ2-7, with a weak D call TRBD2 (6 bases). The TCR comes from a human donor in good health. Specimen: CD127- CD25+ CD4+ Tregs sorted from blood. The CDR3, as DNA: TGCAGTGCCGGGACTCCCTACGAGCAGTACTTC. It specifies CSAGTPYEQYF.